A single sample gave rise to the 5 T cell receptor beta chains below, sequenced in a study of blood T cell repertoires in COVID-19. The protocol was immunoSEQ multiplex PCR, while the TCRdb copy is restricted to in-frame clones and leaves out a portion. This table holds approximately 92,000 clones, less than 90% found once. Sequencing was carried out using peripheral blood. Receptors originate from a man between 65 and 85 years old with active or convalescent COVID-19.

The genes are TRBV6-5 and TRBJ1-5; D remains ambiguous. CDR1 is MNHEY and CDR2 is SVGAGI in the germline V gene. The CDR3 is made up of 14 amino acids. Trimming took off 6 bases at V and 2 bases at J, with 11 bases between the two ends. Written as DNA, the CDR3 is TGTGCCAGCAGACAGCGGGGTGGCAATCAGCCCCAGCATTTT. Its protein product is CASRQRGGNQPQHF.

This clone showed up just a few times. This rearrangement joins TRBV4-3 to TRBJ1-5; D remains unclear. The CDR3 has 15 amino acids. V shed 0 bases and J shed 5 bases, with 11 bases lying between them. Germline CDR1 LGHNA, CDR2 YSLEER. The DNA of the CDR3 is TGCGCCAGCAGCCAAGAACCAGGCTCCTATCAGCCCCAGCATTTT. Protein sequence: CASSQEPGSYQPQHF.

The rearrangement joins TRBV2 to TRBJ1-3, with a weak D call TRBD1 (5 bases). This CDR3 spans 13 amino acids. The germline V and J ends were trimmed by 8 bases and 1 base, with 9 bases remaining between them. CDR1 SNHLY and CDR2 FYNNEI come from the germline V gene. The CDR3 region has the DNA TGTGCCAGCCGAAGGGGTTCTGGAAACACCATATATTTT. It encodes CASRRGSGNTIYF.

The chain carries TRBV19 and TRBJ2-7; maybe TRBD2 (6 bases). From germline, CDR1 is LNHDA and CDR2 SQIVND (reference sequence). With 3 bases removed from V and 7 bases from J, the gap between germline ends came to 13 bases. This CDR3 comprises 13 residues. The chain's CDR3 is CASSMGGWGEQYF. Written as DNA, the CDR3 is TGTGCCAGTAGTATGGGAGGATGGGGAGAGCAGTACTTC. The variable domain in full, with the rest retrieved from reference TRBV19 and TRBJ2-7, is DGGITQSPKYLFRKEGQNVTLSCEQNLNHDAMYWYRQDPGQGLRLIYYSQIVNDFQKGDIAEGYSVSREKKESFPLTVTSAQKNPTAFYLCASSMGGWGEQYFGPGTRLTVT.

The CDR3 sequence: CASSKEHRGPNINYGYTF. The CDR3 DNA reads as TGTGCCAGCAGCAAAGAACACAGGGGTCCTAATATAAACTATGGCTACACCTTC. The rearrangement joins TRBV21-1 to TRBJ1-2; the listed D gene, TRBD1, was not tested against the DNA. TRBV21-1 is an annotated pseudogene. This CDR3 has 18 amino acids.